This entry concerns a single T cell receptor (beta chain). The protocol was immunoSEQ multiplex PCR, while the TCRdb copy is restricted to in-frame clones and leaves out a portion. The sample comprises around 13,000 clones, 68% of which are singletons, and over 15% rests with the top ten. This entry is derived from a study of CD4+ T cells in melanoma. Germline V lookup: CDR1 SGHVS, CDR2 FNYEAQ. The CDR3 loop spans 17 amino acids. Trimming took 7 bases from V and 0 from J, leaving 21 bases between them. The chain recombines TRBV7-6 with TRBJ1-1; weak D call: TRBD1 (5 bases). Material for sequencing was cells from a culture (not recorded whether cultured in vitro). The clonotype originates from a human donor with melanoma. The CDR3 protein is CASTAIRPRGVNTEAFF. DNA for the CDR3: TGTGCCAGCACCGCCATACGACCTAGGGGAGTGAACACTGAAGCTTTCTTT.